These 27 T cell receptor beta chains were all obtained from the same sample, sequenced in a study of response to subunit inactivated influenza vaccine. In TCRdb, the RT-PCR reads were re-called with MiXCR into one record per CDR3 protein. The sample records about 570,000 distinct CDR3 sequences, around 11% being singletons. These same data were also listed under a study on T cells expressing NK-cell markers. That source reports: As the method of synthesis, 5'RACE template switching with UMIs yielded TCR beta cDNA.

The input for sequencing was PBMCs from blood, taken on the day of vaccination. These TCRs come from a man between 50 and 59 years old who received an inactivated influenza vaccine.

In its sample, this clonotype was seen a few times. The chain is built from TRBV21-1 and TRBJ2-7; the table's D call, TRBD2, has no DNA check behind it. TRBV21-1 is listed as a pseudogene. This CDR3 contains 15 residues. The CDR3 loop is CASSEPSSILYEQYF. The CDR3 region has the DNA TGTGCCAGCAGCGAACCCTCGAGCATCCTCTACGAGCAGTACTTC.

In its sample, this clonotype was seen many times. The gene calls are TRBV6-2 or TRBV6-3 and TRBJ2-7; 9 nucleotides match TRBD1. This CDR3 is built from 13 residues. Germline V CDR1 and CDR2: MNHEY, SVGEGT. V lost 6 bases, J lost 2 bases, and 2 bases stayed unmatched. As DNA, the CDR3 is TGTGCCAGCAGGGGGACAGGGACCTACGAGCAGTACTTC. Amino acid sequence: CASRGTGTYEQYF.

The sample holds a few counts of this clonotype. The J gene is TRBJ1-2, the V gene TRBV3-1, with D maybe TRBD1 (5 bases). Between the trimmed V and J ends, which lost 4 bases and 7 bases, there was a span of 13 bases. From germline, CDR1 is LGHDT and CDR2 YNNKEL (reference sequence). CDR3 length: 13 amino acids. The CDR3 bases are TGTGCCAGCAGCCGAGCGCCGGACACTGGCTACACCTTC. This codes for CASSRAPDTGYTF.

This clonotype has only a few counts. V and J are TRBV21-1 and TRBJ2-2; the table's D call TRBD2 went unverified against the DNA. TRBV21-1 is a listed pseudogene. The CDR3 runs to 22 residues. In DNA, the CDR3 is TGTGCCAGCAGCAAAGACTCGGTGGGGGGACTAGCGGGAGGGCCTCGAACCGGGGAGCTGTTTTTT. Its protein is CASSKDSVGGLAGGPRTGELFF.

The chain couples TRBV4-3 to TRBJ2-1; 12 bases line up with TRBD2. J gave up 2 bases and V 1 base, and 3 bases lay outside the gene matches. This CDR3 is 17 amino acids long. Germline CDR1 is LGHNA and CDR2 is YSLEER. CDR3 DNA sequence: TGCGCCAGCAGCCAAGTACTAGCGGGGGGTACCTACAATGAGCAGTTCTTC. Its translation is CASSQVLAGGTYNEQFF.

The sample holds many counts of this clonotype. This chain joins TRBV5-6 and TRBJ2-7; D is ambiguous. V lost 3 bases, J lost 2 bases, and 15 bases lay in between. CDR1 and CDR2 from the germline V gene are SGHDT and YYEEEE. CDR3 length equals 15 residues. The CDR3 DNA sequence: TGTGCCAGCAGCTCTGACACGGTGAGCGCCTACGAGCAGTACTTC. The encoded protein is CASSSDTVSAYEQYF.

The CDR3 protein is CASSRGTRDYNEQFF. The CDR3 region has the DNA TGCGCCAGCAGCCGAGGGACTAGGGACTACAATGAGCAGTTCTTC. The chain combines TRBV4-3 with TRBJ2-1; 8 bases fit TRBD2. Germline loops: CDR1 LGHNA, CDR2 YSLEER. J lost 3 bases, V lost 4 bases, and 5 bases had no gene match. CDR3 length: 15 amino acids.

The gene calls are TRBV12-3 or TRBV12-4 and TRBJ2-6; 7 bases map to TRBD1. The CDR3 totals 18 residues. Germline trimming cut 6 bases from V and 0 bases from J; bases unmatched to any gene: 11. CDR3: CASRADRVIGSGANVLTF. The CDR3 region has the DNA TGTGCCAGCAGAGCCGACAGGGTCATTGGCTCTGGGGCCAACGTCCTGACTTTC.

This clonotype was counted at least ten times. The chain is built from TRBV7-8 and TRBJ2-1, with D maybe TRBD2 (5 bases). The CDR3 length is 14 residues. Germline V CDR1 and CDR2: SGHVS, FQNEAQ. Trimming cost V 7 bases and J 1 base, with 11 bases left between them. The CDR3 reads CASKAEPSYNEQFF. The CDR3 DNA reads as TGTGCCAGCAAAGCGGAGCCTTCCTACAATGAGCAGTTCTTC.

This clonotype has more than one count but fewer than ten. The V call is TRBV5-1, the J call TRBJ1-6; D may be TRBD1 (6 bases). V was clipped by 3 bases and J by 8 bases, with 12 bases between them. The CDR3 runs 14 residues. Germline V gene lookup returns CDR1 SGHRS and CDR2 YFSETQ. CDR3 in amino acids: CASSYTGFYSPLHF. The CDR3 DNA follows: TGCGCCAGCAGCTACACAGGGTTTTATTCACCCCTCCACTTT.

This clonotype was observed a few times. V usage is TRBV4-3 and J usage is TRBJ1-2, with 7 bases aligning to TRBD1. The CDR3 has 19 amino acids. J lost 8 bases, V lost 0 bases, and 21 bases had no gene match. Germline lookup yields CDR1 LGHNA and CDR2 YSLEER. The CDR3 sequence is CASSQDSALKTGIVVGYTF. The CDR3, as DNA: TGCGCCAGCAGCCAAGATTCCGCATTAAAGACAGGGATTGTGGTGGGCTACACCTTC.

V usage is TRBV25-1 and J usage is TRBJ2-1; TRBD2 might be the D (5 bases). The V end was cut by 1 base, the J end by 0 bases, with 13 bases between. The CDR3 has 17 residues. CDR1 and CDR2 (germline): MGHDK, SYGVNS. In DNA form, the CDR3 reads TGTGCCAGCAGTGAATGGACCCTTCGGGGCTCCTACAATGAGCAGTTCTTC. It codes for CASSEWTLRGSYNEQFF. The variable domain in full, completed from reference TRBV25-1 and TRBJ2-1, reads EADIYQTPRYLVIGTGKKITLECSQTMGHDKMYWYQQDPGMELHLIHYSYGVNSTEKGDLSSESTVSRIRTEHFPLTLESARPSHTSQYLCASSEWTLRGSYNEQFFGPGTRLTVL.

The sample holds many counts of this clonotype. The chain recombines TRBV12-3 or TRBV12-4 with TRBJ1-5; D gene uncertain. V was cut by 0 bases and J by 4 bases, with 4 bases left in between. This CDR3 region has 13 residues. The CDR3 loop is CASSLAQNQPQHF. The DNA of the CDR3 is TGTGCCAGCAGTTTAGCTCAAAATCAGCCCCAGCATTTT.

This clonotype was counted only a few times. The chain links TRBV6-6 to TRBJ2-1; D ambiguous. V lost 2 bases, J lost 10 bases, and 9 bases lay in between. The CDR3 is 12 residues long. Germline-derived CDR1 and CDR2 are MNHNY and SVGAGI (reference sequence). The CDR3 reads CASSYLSLEQFF. CDR3 nucleotides: TGTGCCAGCAGTTACCTGTCTCTGGAGCAGTTCTTC.

This clonotype was seen many times. The V and J genes are TRBV5-1 and TRBJ2-7; no clear D gene. The V gene's germline CDR1 is SGHRS and CDR2 YFSETQ. Between the trimmed V and J ends, which lost 0 bases and 4 bases, there was a span of 11 bases. The CDR3 extends over 14 amino acids. The CDR3, as DNA: TGCGCCAGCAGCTTGGATTCAGGTCGGTACGAGCAGTACTTC. The encoded protein is CASSLDSGRYEQYF. The full variable domain, its missing parts supplied by reference TRBV5-1 and TRBJ2-7, is KAGVTQTPRYLIKTRGQQVTLSCSPISGHRSVSWYQQTPGQGLQFLFEYFSETQRNKGNFPGRFSGRQFSNSRSEMNVSTLELGDSALYLCASSLDSGRYEQYFGPGTRLTVT.

This clonotype was observed a handful of times. The chain uses TRBV11-2 and TRBJ2-3; the match to TRBD2 covers 8 bases. Germline V gene lookup returns CDR1 SGHAT and CDR2 FQNNGV. V was pared by 4 bases and J by 0 bases, with 15 bases of the junction left unmatched. CDR3 size: 19 residues. The CDR3 protein is CASSSKRERELLSTDTQYF. CDR3 sequence (DNA): TGTGCCAGCAGCTCCAAGCGGGAGAGGGAACTACTAAGCACAGATACGCAGTATTTT.

This clonotype was counted ten times or more. The chain links TRBV29-1 to TRBJ1-2, with TRBD1 as a possible D gene (6 bases). The CDR3 contains 13 residues. The V and J ends lost 2 bases and 8 bases respectively, with 15 bases between them. Germline V lookup: CDR1 SQVTM, CDR2 ANQGSEA. DNA of the CDR3: TGCAGCGTTGAATTGTCCGGGGGCAGAGGCTACACCTTC. Translated: CSVELSGGRGYTF.

This clonotype was observed a few times. The CDR3 reads CASSLPPTGPFF. The CDR3 nucleotides are TGTGCCAGCTCACTTCCCCCGACCGGGCCATTCTTC. This chain joins TRBV18 and TRBJ2-1; D ambiguous. This CDR3 has 12 residues. Per germline, CDR1 KGHSH and CDR2 LQKENI. The V gene lost 4 bases and the J gene lost 16 bases, with 17 bases spanning the gap. Looking up the rest from reference TRBV18 and TRBJ2-1 gives the full variable domain: NAGVMQNPRHLVRRRGQEARLRCSPMKGHSHVYWYRQLPEEGLKFMVYLQKENIIDESGMPKERFSAEFPKEGPSILRIQQVVRGDSAAYFCASSLPPTGPFFGPGTRLTVL.

In its sample, this clonotype was seen a few times. The genes are TRBV6-2 or TRBV6-3 and TRBJ2-7, with D possibly TRBD1 on 6 matching bases. V was shortened by 7 bases and J by 4 bases, with 17 bases between the two germline ends. Germline V gene sequence: CDR1 MNHEY, CDR2 SVGEGT. This CDR3 comprises 14 residues. CDR3 in amino acids: CASTRDTGFYEQYF. CDR3 sequence (DNA): TGTGCCAGCACCCGGGACACGGGATTTTACGAGCAGTACTTC.

This clonotype has just a few counts. The J gene is TRBJ1-2, the V gene TRBV5-1, with TRBD1 as a possible D gene (6 bases). Trimming left V 4 bases short and J 3 bases short, with 10 bases between. CDR1 and CDR2 (germline): SGHRS, YFSETQ. The CDR3 extends over 13 amino acids. In nucleotides, the CDR3 is TGCGCCAGCAGCGGCGGGACATACTATGGCTACACCTTC. As protein: CASSGGTYYGYTF.

The table lists this clonotype with a few counts. V usage is TRBV10-3 and J usage is TRBJ2-3, with D possibly being TRBD1 (6 bases). The CDR3 is made up of 16 amino acids. Germline values: CDR1 ENHRY, CDR2 SYGVKD. The germline V and J ends were trimmed by 2 bases and 1 base, with 13 bases remaining between them. Here the CDR3 DNA reads TGTGCCATCAGTGAGCCGTACAGGGACGGCACAGATACGCAGTATTTT. Its protein product is CAISEPYRDGTDTQYF.

In this sample, this clonotype turned up many times. The chain couples TRBV3-1 to TRBJ2-7, with D possibly being TRBD1 or TRBD2 (5 bases each). V was shortened by 0 bases and J by 0 bases, with 12 bases between the two germline ends. This CDR3 has 16 residues. Looked up from germline, CDR1 is LGHDT and CDR2 is YNNKEL (reference sequence). CDR3 nucleotides: TGTGCCAGCAGCCAAGATCGGGGCCAGAGCTCCTACGAGCAGTACTTC. It translates to CASSQDRGQSSYEQYF.

This clonotype was seen a handful of times. The chain has TRBV5-1 and TRBJ2-7; no definite D call. The CDR3 extends over 13 amino acids. From germline, CDR1 is SGHRS and CDR2 YFSETQ. Trimming took off 1 base at V and 2 bases at J, with 7 bases between the two ends. In nucleotides, the CDR3 is TGCGCCAGCAGCTTGACCTACACCTACGAGCAGTACTTC. Translation: CASSLTYTYEQYF.

The chain combines TRBV4-2 with TRBJ2-7; D ambiguous. Trimming took 0 bases from V and 0 from J, leaving 9 bases between them. This CDR3 has 15 amino acids. Germline V gene sequence: CDR1 LGHNA, CDR2 YNFKEQ. CDR3 loop: CASSQDLTSSYEQYF. CDR3 DNA sequence: TGTGCCAGCAGCCAAGATCTGACGAGCTCCTACGAGCAGTACTTC.

This clonotype was seen at least ten times. This chain uses TRBV5-1 with TRBJ2-5; TRBD2 is a possible D gene (6 bases). The V end lost 0 bases, the J end lost 4 bases, and 7 bases lay between the germline ends. CDR3 length equals 13 residues. Germline CDR1 SGHRS, CDR2 YFSETQ. This CDR3 reads CASSLGAGETQYF. CDR3 in DNA: TGCGCCAGCAGCTTGGGAGCGGGAGAGACCCAGTACTTC. Full variable domain (rest looked up from reference TRBV5-1 and TRBJ2-5): KAGVTQTPRYLIKTRGQQVTLSCSPISGHRSVSWYQQTPGQGLQFLFEYFSETQRNKGNFPGRFSGRQFSNSRSEMNVSTLELGDSALYLCASSLGAGETQYFGPGTRLLVL.

This clonotype was counted at least ten times. J is TRBJ1-1 and V is TRBV6-5; D gene uncertain. The V end was cut by 2 bases, the J end by 1 base, with 5 bases between. The CDR3 runs to 13 residues. The germline gives CDR1 MNHEY, CDR2 SVGAGI. Here the CDR3 reads CASSYGRNTEAFF. The CDR3, as DNA: TGTGCCAGCAGTTACGGCAGGAACACTGAAGCTTTCTTT.

This clonotype was detected a few times. The chain links TRBV5-1 to TRBJ1-4; 11 nucleotides match TRBD1. Trimming removed 5 bases from V and 10 bases from J; junction bases left unmatched: 10. CDR3 length equals 15 residues. CDR1 is SGHRS, CDR2 YFSETQ, per germline. The CDR3 DNA sequence: TGCGCCAGCAGTCAGGACAGGGGGCGCGTCGGAAAACTGTTTTTT. Translated: CASSQDRGRVGKLFF. Complete variable domain (other parts from reference TRBV5-1 and TRBJ1-4): KAGVTQTPRYLIKTRGQQVTLSCSPISGHRSVSWYQQTPGQGLQFLFEYFSETQRNKGNFPGRFSGRQFSNSRSEMNVSTLELGDSALYLCASSQDRGRVGKLFFGSGTQLSVL.